The text below deals with one T cell receptor beta chain. Its target is not known. The entry originates in a study of cytomegalovirus exposure and HLA in healthy donors. Study at large: Most genotyped donors, 81% of fewer than 400, had Caucasian-associated genetic ancestry.

Findings of the study overall: According to the study, 160 or so TCR beta chains were cytomegalovirus-associated. Accurate prediction of HLA-A and HLA-B alleles (for most subjects) was reportedly achieved from TCR beta sequences.

PCR primers comprised 60 Vbeta and 13 Jbeta primers. The data were produced by immunoSEQ multiplex PCR, yet TCRdb's version contains in-frame clones alone and is incomplete. The table has some 120,000 clones, 75% to 85% seen once. Specimen: PBMCs. This TCR was recovered from a man in his forties in good health and CMV-seronegative.

The CDR3 loop is CASSLFRDTGELFF. CDR3 DNA: TGTGCCAGCAGCTTATTCAGGGACACCGGGGAGCTGTTTTTT. V and J are TRBV11-3 and TRBJ2-2, with D perhaps matching TRBD1 (5 bases). V shed 2 bases and J shed 3 bases, with 7 bases lying between them. CDR1 and CDR2 from the germline V gene are SGHNT and YENEEA. CDR3 length equals 14 residues.